The T cell receptor (beta chain) under discussion was sequenced for a study of blood T cell repertoires in COVID-19. Study at large: Acute and convalescent COVID-19 samples came from the United States, Italy and Spain. T cells, B-cell-depleted T cells, or PBMCs supplied cDNA or gDNA.

Germline-derived CDR1 and CDR2 are SGHAT and FQNNGV. The CDR3 loop spans 15 amino acids. J was trimmed by 2 bases and V by 4 bases; bases with no gene match: 7. In the original analysis: Reference gene primer amplification gave estimated nucleated cell counts. The repertoire was sequenced with immunoSEQ multiplex PCR; TCRdb's copy has only in-frame clones and lacks some. V and J calls and clone size are those listed in that table; D and trimming were worked out from the DNA. The sample lists 74,000 or so clones, about 88% occurring once. The chain links TRBV11-2 to TRBJ1-2, with 7 nucleotides matching TRBD1. The sample taken for sequencing was peripheral blood. This TCR came from a man aged 45-60 years with active COVID-19. CDR3 sequence reads: CASSSRQGENYGYTF. DNA of the CDR3: TGTGCCAGCAGCTCACGACAGGGAGAGAACTATGGCTACACCTTC.